Listed here are 10 T cell receptor beta chains from one sample, sequenced in a study of blood T cell repertoires in COVID-19. The method was immunoSEQ multiplex PCR; TCRdb's version includes in-frame clones alone and lacks a portion of them. The sample carries about 140,000 clones, 76% recorded once. Sequencing used peripheral blood. The receptor set was obtained from a woman older than 75 with active or convalescent COVID-19.

This sequence joins TRBV6-5 and TRBJ1-2, with 9 bases identical to TRBD1. With 7 bases clipped from V and 6 bases from J, the junction kept 12 bases outside the gene matches. Germline lookup yields CDR1 MNHEY and CDR2 SVGAGI. The CDR3 loop spans 15 amino acids. CDR3 protein: CASTEITTGGHGYTF. The DNA of the CDR3 is TGTGCCAGCACCGAAATAACGACAGGGGGGCATGGCTACACCTTC.

The chain combines TRBV7-9 with TRBJ1-5; 8 nucleotides match TRBD1. The CDR3 sequence is 17 residues long. Germline CDR1 and CDR2: SEHNR and FQNEAQ (reference sequence). With 5 bases clipped from V and 0 bases from J, the junction kept 9 bases outside the gene matches. The CDR3 spells CASSTGQGLNSNQPQHF. CDR3 nucleotides: TGTGCCAGCAGCACCGGACAGGGCCTCAATAGCAATCAGCCCCAGCATTTT.

The sample holds a few counts of this clone. The chain joins TRBV18 to TRBJ2-5, with D unclear. The CDR3 extends over 13 amino acids. V gave up 4 bases and J gave up 4 bases, with 10 bases separating them. Looked up from germline, CDR1 is KGHSH and CDR2 is LQKENI. CDR3 nucleotide sequence: TGTGCCAGCTCACGCGGTAGAGCAGAGACCCAGTACTTC. The encoded protein is CASSRGRAETQYF.

This clone was seen just once. This chain connects TRBV5-1 to TRBJ2-1; 9 bases agree with TRBD1. The CDR3 sequence is 14 residues long. Germline V gives CDR1 SGHRS, CDR2 YFSETQ. V lost 4 bases and J lost 8; bases outside the gene matches: 7. The CDR3 DNA follows: TGCGCCAGCAGCGATGGGACAGGGCCAGATGAGCAGTTCTTC. It codes for CASSDGTGPDEQFF.

The chain combines TRBV12-3 or TRBV12-4 with TRBJ1-2; perhaps TRBD1 as D (5 bases). Trimming removed 5 bases from V and 3 bases from J, with 10 bases in between. CDR3 length: 13 amino acids. The CDR3 coding sequence is TGTGCCAGCAGTCTCGACAGAGACTATGGCTACACCTTC. Its protein is CASSLDRDYGYTF.

The CDR3 spells CASRQDSYEQYF. In DNA form, the CDR3 reads TGTGCCAGCCGACAGGATTCCTACGAGCAGTACTTC. This rearrangement joins TRBV2 to TRBJ2-7; maybe TRBD1 (6 bases). The ends were cut back, 8 bases at V and 1 base at J, with 9 bases in the middle. Per the germline V gene, CDR1 is SNHLY and CDR2 is FYNNEI. The CDR3 runs to 12 residues.

This clone appeared a single time. The chain carries TRBV5-1 and TRBJ2-7, with D possibly being TRBD1 (6 bases). V lost 0 bases to trimming and J lost 6 bases, with 10 bases between them. Germline V gene data show CDR1 as SGHRS and CDR2 as YFSETQ. The CDR3 is 13 amino acids. As DNA, the CDR3 is TGCGCCAGCAGCTTGGGACAGGACAGCGAGCAGTACTTC. It is translated as CASSLGQDSEQYF.

The rearrangement links TRBV6-4 to TRBJ2-3; no reliable D call. The V end lost 0 bases, the J end lost 2 bases, and 6 bases lay between the germline ends. CDR1 and CDR2 from the germline V gene are MRHNA and SNTAGT. CDR3 length: 14 amino acids. Here the CDR3 reads CASSDSSFTDTQYF. The CDR3 nucleotides are TGTGCCAGCAGTGACTCGTCTTTCACAGATACGCAGTATTTT.

V gene TRBV12-5 combines with J gene TRBJ2-1; 10 nucleotides match TRBD1. The V segment lost 9 bases and the J segment 4 bases; nucleotides outside the gene matches: 6. There are 14 residues in the CDR3. Germline-derived CDR1 and CDR2 are LGHNT and FRNRAP. CDR3 in DNA: TGTGCTAGCGTACCGGGACAGGGGTACAATGAGCAGTTCTTC. This gives the protein CASVPGQGYNEQFF. The entire variable domain, with the rest obtained from reference TRBV12-5 and TRBJ2-1, is as follows: DARVTQTPRHKVTEMGQEVTMRCQPILGHNTVFWYRQTMMQGLELLAYFRNRAPLDDSGMPKDRFSAEMPDATLATLKIQPSEPRDSAVYFCASVPGQGYNEQFFGPGTRLTVL.

V and J are TRBV4-3 and TRBJ2-3; 11 bases are shared with TRBD2. Germline lookup yields CDR1 LGHNA and CDR2 YSLEER. The CDR3 covers 16 residues. V was pared by 0 bases and J by 9 bases, with 8 bases of the junction left unmatched. The CDR3 nucleotides read TGCGCCAGCAGCCAAGATCCACTAGCGGGGGCCGCCACGCAGTATTTT. This gives the protein CASSQDPLAGAATQYF.